These 16 T cell receptor beta chains were all obtained from the same sample, sequenced in a study of T cells after yellow fever vaccination. TCRdb redid the calling of the 5' RACE reads with MiXCR, one entry per CDR3 protein. Counted here are around 310,000 distinct CDR3 sequences, about 3.5% occurring once; the ten biggest clones make up about a quarter. Sequences were derived from PBMCs, sampled on the day of the yellow fever booster vaccination. These receptors all stem from a man aged 18 to 35 who received the YFV17D yellow fever vaccine.

This clonotype turned up a few times. In DNA, the CDR3 is TGCAGCGTTGACGATCTGAACACTGAAGCTTTCTTT. Its protein is CSVDDLNTEAFF. The J gene is TRBJ1-1, the V gene TRBV29-1; D remains unclear. Trimming left V 3 bases short and J 0 bases short, with 5 bases between. There are 12 residues in the CDR3. Germline lookup yields CDR1 SQVTM and CDR2 ANQGSEA. The full variable domain, completed using reference TRBV29-1 and TRBJ1-1, is SAVISQKPSRDICQRGTSLTIQCQVDSQVTMMFWYRQQPGQSLTLIATANQGSEATYESGFVIDKFPISRPNLTFSTLTVSNMSPEDSSIYLCSVDDLNTEAFFGQGTRLTVV.

A few counts support this clonotype. The chain employs TRBV7-9 and TRBJ2-2; 9 bases align to TRBD1. Germline CDR1 and CDR2: SEHNR and FQNEAQ (reference sequence). V shed 4 bases, J shed 9 bases, and the junction held 12 bases outside the gene matches. The CDR3 is 16 amino acids. The CDR3 nucleotides are TGTGCCAGCAGCTCCTTCGCCGGGACAGGGATCCGGGAGCTGTTTTTT. Amino acid sequence: CASSSFAGTGIRELFF.

In this sample, this clonotype turned up many times. The chain combines TRBV29-1 with TRBJ1-5; TRBD1 matches 7 bases. The germline V gene has CDR1 SQVTM and CDR2 ANQGSEA. The V segment lost 4 bases and the J segment 4 bases; nucleotides outside the gene matches: 4. The CDR3 spans 13 residues. This CDR3 is CSVGQGSNQPQHF. The CDR3 DNA reads as TGCAGCGTTGGACAGGGCTCAAATCAGCCCCAGCATTTT.

There are many counts of this clonotype. The chain recombines TRBV3-1 with TRBJ1-1, with D possibly being TRBD1 (5 bases). Germline loops: CDR1 LGHDT, CDR2 YNNKEL (reference sequence). The V end lost 6 bases, the J end lost 5 bases, and 13 bases lay between the germline ends. CDR3 length equals 13 residues. CDR3 sequence: CASRPGEGTEAFF. The CDR3 DNA is TGTGCCAGCAGGCCCGGGGAGGGGACTGAAGCTTTCTTT. Full variable domain (missing parts from reference TRBV3-1 and TRBJ1-1): DTAVSQTPKYLVTQMGNDKSIKCEQNLGHDTMYWYKQDSKKFLKIMFSYNNKELIINETVPNRFSPKSPDKAHLNLHINSLELGDSAVYFCASRPGEGTEAFFGQGTRLTVV.

This clonotype has just a few counts. The rearrangement uses TRBV20-1 and TRBJ1-2; 7 bases agree with TRBD1. The CDR3 contains 13 residues. The germline V gene encodes CDR1 DFQATT and CDR2 SNEGSKA (reference sequence). With 5 bases clipped from V and 0 bases from J, the junction kept 3 bases outside the gene matches. The DNA of the CDR3 is TGCAGTGCTGGGACAGAGTCTAACTATGGCTACACCTTC. This sequence encodes CSAGTESNYGYTF.

This clonotype was seen ten or more times. This chain joins TRBV27 and TRBJ2-7; TRBD2 agrees at 8 bases. This CDR3 spans 14 amino acids. The ends lost 6 bases at V and 5 bases at J; junction bases unmatched: 9. Germline V gives CDR1 MNHEY, CDR2 SMNVEV (reference sequence). CDR3 protein: CASRAGGGIDEQYF. The CDR3 DNA follows: TGTGCCAGCAGAGCTGGCGGGGGGATCGACGAGCAGTACTTC.

The chain has TRBV7-9 and TRBJ1-4; 8 positions match TRBD1. The CDR3 extends over 14 amino acids. The junction had 7 bases not matched to a gene; V was cut back by 5 bases and J by 8 bases. Per the germline V gene, CDR1 is SEHNR and CDR2 is FQNEAQ (reference sequence). The CDR3: CASSRTGPGEKLFF. In DNA, the CDR3 is TGTGCCAGCAGCCGGACAGGGCCGGGCGAAAAACTGTTTTTT.

This clonotype was counted at least ten times. CDR3 in amino acids: CASSQEASTDTQYF. In DNA form, the CDR3 reads TGTGCCAGCAGCCAAGAAGCTAGCACAGATACGCAGTATTTT. The chain joins TRBV4-2 to TRBJ2-3; D uncertain. V dropped 0 bases and J dropped 0 bases, with 4 bases sitting between them. The CDR3 extends over 14 amino acids. Per germline, CDR1 LGHNA and CDR2 YNFKEQ.

This clonotype has a handful of counts. The chain has TRBV5-5 and TRBJ2-5; 11 bases line up with TRBD2. CDR1 SGHKS and CDR2 YYEKEE come from the germline V gene (reference sequence). V lost 5 bases, J lost 6 bases, and 15 bases stayed unmatched. This CDR3 comprises 17 residues. The CDR3, as DNA: TGTGCCAGCAGGCCACACACCATAGCGGGGGGGCACCAGACCCAGTACTTC. This gives the protein CASRPHTIAGGHQTQYF.

The CDR3 DNA reads as TGTGCCAGTAGTATAGACAGTAGCACTGAAGCTTTCTTT. It yields the protein CASSIDSSTEAFF. The gene calls are TRBV19 and TRBJ1-1; D remains ambiguous. This CDR3 comprises 13 residues. Per germline, CDR1 LNHDA and CDR2 SQIVND (reference sequence). The V end lost 0 bases, the J end lost 4 bases, and 6 bases lay between the germline ends.

This clonotype was seen many times. The chain couples TRBV12-3 or TRBV12-4 to TRBJ2-4; 11 bases map to TRBD1. V was clipped by 7 bases and J by 7 bases; unmatched bases: 3. The CDR3 covers 13 residues. As DNA, the CDR3 is TGTGCCAGCACCGGGGACAGGGGGAACATTCAGTACTTC. Translating gives CASTGDRGNIQYF.

This clonotype appeared many times. As DNA, the CDR3 is TGTGCCAGCAGCTCACCTTCTCTGACAGTAGAGACCCAGTACTTC. Its protein product is CASSSPSLTVETQYF. This chain joins TRBV7-9 and TRBJ2-5; D is perhaps TRBD1 (5 bases). The CDR3 spans 15 residues. The V and J ends lost 4 bases and 4 bases respectively, with 16 bases between them. Germline CDR1 is SEHNR and CDR2 is FQNEAQ (reference sequence).

This clonotype was seen only a few times. This chain joins TRBV6-6 and TRBJ2-3; a possible D gene is TRBD2 (6 bases). The CDR3 is made up of 15 amino acids. Trimming shortened V by 5 bases and J by 0 bases, and 12 bases separated the two germline ends. CDR1 is MNHNY and CDR2 is SVGAGI in the germline V gene (reference sequence). CDR3 residues: CASSVDGTSTDTQYF. CDR3 DNA sequence: TGTGCCAGCAGTGTGGACGGGACTAGCACAGATACGCAGTATTTT.

This clonotype was counted a few times. This sequence joins TRBV4-1 and TRBJ1-4; D remains unclear. CDR3 length equals 18 residues. V was pared by 5 bases and J by 3 bases, with 22 bases between. Per the germline V gene, CDR1 is MGHRA and CDR2 is YSYEKL. The CDR3 region has the DNA TGCGCCAGCAGCAATCACGTGGTGATCAGGCCTTCTAATGAAAAACTGTTTTTT. Encoded protein: CASSNHVVIRPSNEKLFF.

This clonotype was recorded at least ten times. This chain uses TRBV20-1 with TRBJ2-1; 7 bases are a match to TRBD2. V shed 6 bases and J 0 bases; nucleotides not matched to a gene: 8. The CDR3 contains 15 residues. Per the germline V gene, CDR1 is DFQATT and CDR2 is SNEGSKA (reference sequence). CDR3 residues: CSAISLADSYNEQFF. The CDR3, as DNA: TGCAGTGCCATTAGTCTAGCGGACTCCTACAATGAGCAGTTCTTC.

There are a few counts of this clonotype. The J gene is TRBJ1-1, the V gene TRBV6-2 or TRBV6-3; tentatively, D is TRBD1 (5 bases). V lost 4 bases and J 4 bases, leaving 13 bases between the germline ends. The length of the CDR3 is 14 residues. Germline V lookup: CDR1 MNHEY, CDR2 SVGEGT. The DNA of the CDR3 is TGTGCCAGCAGTTTATGGGGAAGGGGCACTGAAGCTTTCTTT. Residues: CASSLWGRGTEAFF.